The T cell receptor (beta chain) under discussion was sequenced for a study of cytomegalovirus exposure and HLA in healthy donors. Broader study findings: In the roughly 120 validation repertoires, a later analysis found that first-cohort TCR clusters tended to co-occur.

Trimming pared 7 bases from V and 1 base from J, leaving 13 bases between. The germline CDR1 and CDR2 sequences are MNHNY and SVGAGI (reference sequence). The CDR3 has 15 residues. The table lists this clone with a count of one. Antigen specificity is unknown. Using immunoSEQ multiplex PCR, the repertoire was profiled, and TCRdb retains in-frame clones only, with some absent. The profile shows some 43,000 clones, around nine tenths of them singletons. J is TRBJ2-2 and V is TRBV6-6, with D possibly matching TRBD1 (6 bases). The source material was PBMCs. The TCR sequence derives from a young man in good health and CMV-seronegative. Here the CDR3 reads CASILGQLNTGELFF. Written as DNA, the CDR3 is TGTGCCAGCATATTAGGACAGTTGAACACCGGGGAGCTGTTTTTT.